Below, 6 T cell receptor beta chains from the same sample are listed, as sequenced in a study of cytomegalovirus exposure and HLA in healthy donors. Primers for the PCR totalled 60 Vbeta and 13 Jbeta. Libraries were prepared by immunoSEQ multiplex PCR; TCRdb keeps only in-frame clonotypes and omits some of them. The data show fewer than 120,000 clones, approximately 86% seen once. Sample: PBMCs. The receptors were sampled from a man aged 40-50 years in good health and CMV-seronegative.

CDR3 sequence: CASSLEGYNQPQHF. DNA of the CDR3: TGTGCCAGCAGCTTGGAGGGGTACAATCAGCCCCAGCATTTT. This chain uses TRBV5-4 with TRBJ1-5, with D possibly TRBD1 on 5 matching bases. V lost 0 bases and J 3 bases, leaving 7 bases between the germline ends. Germline lookup yields CDR1 SGHNT and CDR2 YYREEE (reference sequence). The CDR3 runs 14 residues.

Only a few counts were recorded for this clone. V and J are TRBV30 and TRBJ2-2, with D possibly being TRBD2 (5 bases). The CDR3 has 14 amino acids. V shed 1 base and J shed 4 bases, with 10 bases lying between them. CDR1 and CDR2 from the germline V gene are GTSNPN and SVGIG (reference sequence). In nucleotides, the CDR3 is TGTGCCTGGAGTGGCAGAGGGCGCACCGGGGAGCTGTTTTTT. This codes for CAWSGRGRTGELFF.

The V call is TRBV9, the J call TRBJ2-6; no clear D gene. The CDR3 runs 16 residues. V was pared by 0 bases and J by 0 bases, with 7 bases between. Germline V CDR1 and CDR2: SGDLS, YYNGEE. The CDR3 nucleotides read TGTGCCAGCAGCGTAGGTCCGTTCTCTGGGGCCAACGTCCTGACTTTC. Residues: CASSVGPFSGANVLTF.

CDR3 nucleotide sequence: TGTGCCAGCAGTGACCAGACAGGGTTAGCAAATCAGCCCCAGCATTTT. This translates into CASSDQTGLANQPQHF. V and J are TRBV6-1 and TRBJ1-5; 7 nucleotides align to TRBD1. V trimming: 3 bases; J trimming: 4 bases; junction bases outside the gene matches: 9. Germline V gives CDR1 MNHNS, CDR2 SASEGT. The CDR3 contains 16 residues.

This clone was picked up one time. The chain joins TRBV7-9 to TRBJ2-3; D gene uncertain. V shed 1 base and J shed 4 bases, with 6 bases lying between them. The CDR3 is 13 amino acids. Germline values: CDR1 SEHNR, CDR2 FQNEAQ (reference sequence). The CDR3 DNA is TGTGCCAGCAGCTTAGTGGCGGCAGATACGCAGTATTTT. Its translation: CASSLVAADTQYF.

This clone was counted between two and nine times. The V call is TRBV29-1, the J call TRBJ1-1; tentatively, D is TRBD1 (5 bases). The CDR3 extends over 13 amino acids. CDR1 is SQVTM and CDR2 is ANQGSEA in the germline V gene. Deletions cut 0 bases from V and 1 base from J, with 6 bases between. CDR3 loop: CSVEDRANTEAFF. In DNA, the CDR3 is TGCAGCGTTGAAGACAGGGCGAACACTGAAGCTTTCTTT.